In its sample, the clone carrying this TCR beta chain was seen once. Only in-frame clones appear in the TCRdb table, and some are missing; sequencing was by immunoSEQ multiplex PCR. The sample yields approximately 290,000 clones, 80% to 90% seen once. The sample comes from a study of blood T cell repertoires in COVID-19. Germline V gene sequence: CDR1 SNHLY, CDR2 FYNNEI. Between the trimmed V and J ends, which lost 8 bases and 4 bases, there was a span of 18 bases. This CDR3 has 15 residues. Source material: PBMCs or T cells enriched from blood (not recorded which). The chain carries TRBV2 and TRBJ2-1; possibly TRBD2 for D (6 bases). This clonotype was sampled from a woman aged 30 to 39 who had recovered from COVID-19. The CDR3 here is CASHGGDLPYNEQFF. The CDR3 nucleotides read TGTGCCAGCCATGGCGGGGACTTACCATACAATGAGCAGTTCTTC.